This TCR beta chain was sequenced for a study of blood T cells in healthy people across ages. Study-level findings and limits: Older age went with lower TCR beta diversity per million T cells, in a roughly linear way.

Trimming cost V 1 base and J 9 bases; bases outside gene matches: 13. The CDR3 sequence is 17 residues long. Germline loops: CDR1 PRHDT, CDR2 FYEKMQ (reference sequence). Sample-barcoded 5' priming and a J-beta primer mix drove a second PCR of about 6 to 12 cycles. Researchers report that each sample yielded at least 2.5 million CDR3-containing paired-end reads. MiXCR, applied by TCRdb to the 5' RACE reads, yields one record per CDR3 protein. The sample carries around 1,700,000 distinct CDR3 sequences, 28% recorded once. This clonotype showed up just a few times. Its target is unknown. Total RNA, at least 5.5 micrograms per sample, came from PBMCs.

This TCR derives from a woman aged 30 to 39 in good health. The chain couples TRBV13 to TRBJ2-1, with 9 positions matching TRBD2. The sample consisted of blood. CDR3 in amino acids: CASSLDLPRGGAGEQFF. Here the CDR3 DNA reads TGTGCCAGCAGCTTAGACCTCCCCCGCGGGGGGGCTGGTGAGCAGTTCTTC.